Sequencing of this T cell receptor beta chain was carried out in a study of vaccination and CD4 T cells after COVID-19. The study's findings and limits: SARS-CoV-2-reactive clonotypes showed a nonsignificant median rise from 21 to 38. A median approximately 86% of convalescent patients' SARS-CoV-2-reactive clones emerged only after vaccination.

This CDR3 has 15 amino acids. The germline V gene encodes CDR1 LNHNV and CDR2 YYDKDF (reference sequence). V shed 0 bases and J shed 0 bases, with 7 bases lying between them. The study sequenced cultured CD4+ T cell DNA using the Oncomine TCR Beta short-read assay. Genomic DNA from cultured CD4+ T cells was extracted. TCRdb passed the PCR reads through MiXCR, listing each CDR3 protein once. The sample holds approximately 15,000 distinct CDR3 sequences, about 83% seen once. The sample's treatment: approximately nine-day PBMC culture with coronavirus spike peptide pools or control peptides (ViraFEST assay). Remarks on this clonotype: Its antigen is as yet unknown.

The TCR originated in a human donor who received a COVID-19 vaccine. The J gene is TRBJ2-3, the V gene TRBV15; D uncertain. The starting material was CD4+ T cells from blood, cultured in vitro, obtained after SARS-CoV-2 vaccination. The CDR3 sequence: CATSRDRASTDTQYF. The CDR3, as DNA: TGTGCCACCAGCAGAGATCGAGCTAGCACAGATACGCAGTATTTT.